Sequencing of this TCR beta chain was carried out in a study of CD8+ T cells in alopecia areata. This CDR3 contains 17 residues. Germline lookup yields CDR1 SGDLS and CDR2 YYNGEE. Between the trimmed V and J ends, which lost 0 bases and 7 bases, there was a span of 20 bases. cDNA prepared by RNA extraction and subsequent reverse transcription served as the template for sequencing. Assay: immunoSEQ multiplex PCR; the TCRdb copy retains only in-frame clones and omits some. The data show roughly 200,000 clones, around two fifths seen once. Treatment in this sample: oral pan-JAK inhibitor, 5-10 mg twice daily.

The origin of this receptor is a human donor with alopecia areata. The chain couples TRBV9 to TRBJ2-1; no definite D call. The source material was CD4+ T cells sorted from blood, sampled at approximately week 36, from a patient treated with tofacitinib. As DNA, the CDR3 is TGTGCCAGCAGCGTAGGATTTAACAGAACCCGTCGGAATGAGCAGTTCTTC. It encodes CASSVGFNRTRRNEQFF.